The 20 T cell receptor beta chains given below trace back to one sample, sequenced in a study of blood T cell repertoires in COVID-19. TCRdb keeps only in-frame clones here, not all; method: immunoSEQ multiplex PCR. The table has hundreds of thousands of clones, under 90% seen once. Sequenced: peripheral blood. The receptors stem from a woman in her 30s with COVID-19, enrolled during active disease.

The rearrangement joins TRBV25-1 to TRBJ1-6, with a weak D call TRBD1 (6 bases). V shed 5 bases and J shed 10 bases, with 12 bases lying between them. The CDR3 loop spans 13 amino acids. In germline, CDR1 is MGHDK, CDR2 SYGVNS. CDR3: CASSLQGGSPLHF. The CDR3 nucleotides read TGTGCCAGCAGTCTACAGGGCGGATCACCCCTCCACTTT. The full variable domain, rest sourced from reference TRBV25-1 and TRBJ1-6, is EADIYQTPRYLVIGTGKKITLECSQTMGHDKMYWYQQDPGMELHLIHYSYGVNSTEKGDLSSESTVSRIRTEHFPLTLESARPSHTSQYLCASSLQGGSPLHFGNGTRLTVT.

The gene calls are TRBV5-1 and TRBJ2-5; 7 bases are shared with TRBD2. The CDR3 has 15 residues. Germline CDR1 reads SGHRS; CDR2 reads YFSETQ. With V trimmed by 0 bases and J by 4 bases, 6 bases remained unmatched. The CDR3 DNA reads TGCGCCAGCAGCTTGGCCAGAGCTAGCGGAGAGACCCAGTACTTC. Translating gives CASSLARASGETQYF.

In this sample, this clone turned up once. The rearrangement links TRBV7-8 to TRBJ2-7; D unclear. Trimming pared 7 bases from V and 4 bases from J, leaving 17 bases between. Germline V CDR1 and CDR2: SGHVS, FQNEAQ. The CDR3 spans 14 residues. CDR3 sequence reads: CASTPENSLYEQYF. The DNA of the CDR3 is TGTGCCAGCACCCCGGAAAACAGTCTTTACGAGCAGTACTTC.

This chain uses TRBV29-1 with TRBJ2-3; 7 positions agree with TRBD1. The V and J ends lost 1 base and 0 bases, in that order; junction bases with no gene match: 7. In germline, CDR1 is SQVTM, CDR2 ANQGSEA. The CDR3 spans 16 residues. CDR3 residues: CSVEGLDRESTDTQYF. In DNA, the CDR3 is TGCAGCGTTGAAGGCCTAGACAGGGAGAGCACAGATACGCAGTATTTT.

This clone has just one count. The genes are TRBV6-5 and TRBJ2-7, with a tentative D call TRBD1 (6 bases). Trimming removed 5 bases from V and 6 bases from J, with 11 bases in between. CDR3 size: 12 residues. Germline values: CDR1 MNHEY, CDR2 SVGAGI. The CDR3 spells CASSLRGSEQYF. For the CDR3, the DNA is TGTGCCAGCAGTCTCAGGGGAAGCGAGCAGTACTTC.

The chain recombines TRBV9 with TRBJ2-3; 7 positions agree with TRBD2. The V gene's germline CDR1 is SGDLS and CDR2 YYNGEE. The V gene end was trimmed by 0 bases and the J gene end by 4 bases; junction bases not matched to a gene: 2. This CDR3 has 14 residues. Written as DNA, the CDR3 is TGTGCCAGCAGCGTAGCGGGGAGGGCAGATACGCAGTATTTT. This translates into CASSVAGRADTQYF.

The chain links TRBV7-9 to TRBJ2-1; 14 positions match TRBD2. The germline V gene has CDR1 SEHNR and CDR2 FQNEAQ (reference sequence). Trimming cost V 5 bases and J 3 bases; bases outside gene matches: 6. CDR3 length: 17 residues. The CDR3 DNA reads TGTGCCAGCAGCCCTTGGACTAGCGGGGGGAGCTACAATGAGCAGTTCTTC. It is translated as CASSPWTSGGSYNEQFF.

The chain employs TRBV27 and TRBJ1-2; TRBD1 agrees at 8 bases. Germline-derived CDR1 and CDR2 are MNHEY and SMNVEV (reference sequence). The ends lost 4 bases at V and 4 bases at J; junction bases unmatched: 5. This CDR3 comprises 14 residues. This CDR3 is CASSSRTGRYGYTF. CDR3 DNA sequence: TGTGCCAGCAGTTCACGGACAGGGCGCTATGGCTACACCTTC.

The chain recombines TRBV5-3 with TRBJ1-1; tentatively, D is TRBD1 (5 bases). TRBV5-3 is filed as an ORF, its function uncertain. The CDR3 has 17 amino acids. V shed 2 bases and J shed 0 bases, with 17 bases lying between them. As DNA, the CDR3 is TGTGCCAGAAGCTTAGTCACCATGACAGACATGAACACTGAAGCTTTCTTT. Its protein is CARSLVTMTDMNTEAFF.

This chain uses TRBV11-2 with TRBJ2-7, with a possible D match to TRBD2 (7 bases). The CDR3 contains 13 residues. Germline loops: CDR1 SGHAT, CDR2 FQNNGV. Trimming took 1 base from V and 6 from J, leaving 10 bases between them. CDR3 bases: TGTGCCAGCAGCTTAGTAGGGGGGGGCGAGCAGTACTTC. Protein sequence: CASSLVGGGEQYF.

The V gene is TRBV15, the J gene TRBJ2-1; D perhaps matches TRBD2 (5 bases). This CDR3 has 14 amino acids. CDR1 is LNHNV, CDR2 YYDKDF, per germline (reference sequence). Between the trimmed V and J ends, which lost 0 bases and 8 bases, there was a span of 11 bases. CDR3 sequence (DNA): TGTGCCACCAGCAGAGATCGGACTTTCGATGAGCAGTTCTTC. Translating gives CATSRDRTFDEQFF.

This chain uses TRBV5-1 with TRBJ2-3; tentative D call: TRBD2 (5 bases). CDR1 is SGHRS and CDR2 is YFSETQ in the germline V gene. The CDR3 is 16 amino acids. V was clipped by 4 bases and J by 5 bases, with 20 bases between them. The CDR3 sequence: CASSVIRGPPGDTQYF. CDR3 in DNA: TGCGCCAGCAGCGTTATTCGCGGGCCCCCCGGAGATACGCAGTATTTT.

The chain is built from TRBV29-1 and TRBJ2-7, with 7 bases identical to TRBD1. The CDR3 has 12 amino acids. Germline CDR1 reads SQVTM; CDR2 reads ANQGSEA. Trimming at V came to 4 bases and at J to 6 bases, leaving 6 bases not matched to a gene. CDR3 residues: CSVVEGASEQYF. CDR3 sequence (DNA): TGCAGCGTTGTAGAGGGGGCGAGCGAGCAGTACTTC.

The chain has TRBV5-6 and TRBJ2-2; D unresolved. The CDR3 sequence is 13 residues long. The V gene's germline CDR1 is SGHDT and CDR2 YYEEEE. Deletions cut 0 bases from V and 8 bases from J, with 8 bases between. In nucleotides, the CDR3 is TGTGCCAGCAGCTTGGGATCCGGTGGGGAGCTGTTTTTT. Its translation: CASSLGSGGELFF.

This sequence joins TRBV10-2 and TRBJ2-1; tentative D call: TRBD2 (7 bases). Germline CDR1 and CDR2: WSHSY and SAAADI. This CDR3 has 15 amino acids. Between the trimmed V and J ends, which lost 2 bases and 4 bases, there was a span of 12 bases. CDR3 amino acids: CASSEEAGAYNEQFF. In nucleotides, the CDR3 is TGCGCCAGCAGTGAGGAGGCGGGGGCGTACAATGAGCAGTTCTTC.

The genes are TRBV5-1 and TRBJ2-1; 11 nucleotides match TRBD1. This CDR3 is built from 15 residues. In germline, CDR1 is SGHRS, CDR2 YFSETQ. The junction had 2 bases not matched to a gene; V was cut back by 4 bases and J by 2 bases. CDR3 DNA sequence: TGCGCCAGCAGCCGGGACAGGGGGACCTACAATGAGCAGTTCTTC. It codes for CASSRDRGTYNEQFF.

CDR3: CASSSPRLNTEAFF. Written as DNA, the CDR3 is TGTGCCAGCAGTTCCCCCAGGTTGAACACTGAAGCTTTCTTT. The J gene is TRBJ1-1, the V gene TRBV28; D uncertain. Between the trimmed V and J ends, which lost 4 bases and 0 bases, there was a span of 9 bases. Per the germline V gene, CDR1 is MDHEN and CDR2 is SYDVKM. The CDR3 runs to 14 residues.

The V and J genes are TRBV30 and TRBJ2-7; 8 bases match TRBD1. Per the germline V gene, CDR1 is GTSNPN and CDR2 is SVGIG (reference sequence). J lost 6 bases, V lost 4 bases, and 8 bases had no gene match. The CDR3 is 13 amino acids. The CDR3 DNA sequence: TGTGCCTGGATTAAGGACAGGGTCGGCGAGCAGTACTTC. Its translation: CAWIKDRVGEQYF.

V and J are TRBV13 and TRBJ2-2; a possible D gene is TRBD2 (6 bases). Trimming removed 0 bases from V and 5 bases from J, with 10 bases in between. CDR1 is PRHDT, CDR2 FYEKMQ, per germline (reference sequence). This CDR3 has 15 residues. The CDR3 DNA reads TGTGCCAGCAGCTTAGGGACTAGACGGACCGGGGAGCTGTTTTTT. It specifies CASSLGTRRTGELFF.

The chain couples TRBV4-1 to TRBJ2-3; TRBD1 aligns across 8 bases. J gave up 2 bases and V 5 bases, and 15 bases lay outside the gene matches. CDR3 size: 18 residues. Germline lookup yields CDR1 MGHRA and CDR2 YSYEKL. CDR3 nucleotide sequence: TGCGCCAGCAGCTCAATCCTACGCCGGGACAGGTTCACAGATACGCAGTATTTT. It is translated as CASSSILRRDRFTDTQYF.